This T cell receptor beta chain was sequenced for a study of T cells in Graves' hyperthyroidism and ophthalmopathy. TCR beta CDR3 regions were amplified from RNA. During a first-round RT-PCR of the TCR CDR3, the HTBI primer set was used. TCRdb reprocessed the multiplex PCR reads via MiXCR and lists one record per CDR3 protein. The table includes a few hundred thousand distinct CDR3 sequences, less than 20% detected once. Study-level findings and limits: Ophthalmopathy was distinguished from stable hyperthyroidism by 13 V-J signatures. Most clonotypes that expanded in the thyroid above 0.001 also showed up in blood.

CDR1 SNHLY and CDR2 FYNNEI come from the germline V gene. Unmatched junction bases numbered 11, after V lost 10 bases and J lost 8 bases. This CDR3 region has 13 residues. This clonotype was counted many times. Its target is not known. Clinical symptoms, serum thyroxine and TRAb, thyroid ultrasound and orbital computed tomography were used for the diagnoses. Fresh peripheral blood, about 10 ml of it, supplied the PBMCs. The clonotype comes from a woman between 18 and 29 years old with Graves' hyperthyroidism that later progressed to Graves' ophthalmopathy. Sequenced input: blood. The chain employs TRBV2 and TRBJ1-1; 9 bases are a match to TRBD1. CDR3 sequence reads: CATDLGQGLEAFF. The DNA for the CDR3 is TGTGCCACGGACTTGGGACAGGGCTTAGAAGCTTTCTTT.